The 18 T cell receptor beta chains below all came from one sample that was sequenced in a study of breast tumors, draining lymph nodes, adjacent tissues. TCRdb independently ran MiXCR on the multiplex PCR reads; one entry per CDR3 protein. The table shows some 100,000 distinct CDR3 sequences, with 20% to 25% occurring only once. Samples came from axillary lymph nodes draining the breast cancer. Source material: axillary lymph node tissue. Source of these receptors: a female donor with breast cancer. Some clones in this sample may be carry-over from other donors' samples.

This clonotype was detected ten times or more. The rearrangement links TRBV7-3 to TRBJ2-1, with a tentative D call TRBD2 (6 bases). The CDR3 runs to 16 residues. Germline V CDR1 and CDR2: SGHTA, FQGTGA. Trimming pared 3 bases from V and 5 bases from J, leaving 17 bases between. CDR3 region: CASSFLGAGRDNEQFF. In DNA, the CDR3 is TGTGCCAGCAGCTTCTTAGGGGCGGGAAGAGACAATGAGCAGTTCTTC.

This clonotype was observed a handful of times. The chain couples TRBV5-6 to TRBJ2-7; the match to TRBD1 covers 7 bases. Germline trimming cut 3 bases from V and 0 bases from J; bases unmatched to any gene: 12. CDR3 length: 17 amino acids. Per the germline V gene, CDR1 is SGHDT and CDR2 is YYEEEE. The CDR3 protein is CASSSLSTGVFSYEQYF. The CDR3 DNA is TGTGCCAGCAGCTCCCTATCTACAGGGGTATTCTCCTACGAGCAGTACTTC.

The chain joins TRBV2 to TRBJ1-5; 12 bases match TRBD1. Germline CDR1 and CDR2: SNHLY and FYNNEI. This CDR3 has 16 amino acids. Losses at the gene ends were 11 bases for V and 2 bases for J; bases not matched to a gene: 10. The chain's CDR3 is CADTGTGGSGNQPQHF. Here the CDR3 DNA reads TGTGCCGATACCGGGACAGGGGGCTCGGGCAATCAGCCCCAGCATTTT.

This clonotype has a count of ten or more. In nucleotides, the CDR3 is TGTGCCAGCAGTTACTCGAGGGTCCGGGGTAACAATTCACCCCTCCACTTT. Translation: CASSYSRVRGNNSPLHF. The V and J genes are TRBV6-5 and TRBJ1-6; no reliable D call. CDR1 and CDR2 (germline): MNHEY, SVGAGI. The V and J ends lost 0 bases and 7 bases respectively, with 16 bases between them. The CDR3 sequence is 17 residues long.

Details on this clonotype: A read error may explain this, as a much larger clone is one base away. The chain recombines TRBV29-1 with TRBJ2-4; tentatively, D is TRBD1 (5 bases). This CDR3 comprises 14 residues. Germline loops: CDR1 SQVTM, CDR2 ANQGSEA. Deletions cut 6 bases from V and 1 base from J, with 13 bases between. The CDR3 DNA reads TGCAGCGTGAAGATAGGGGTGGCCAAAAACATTCAGTACTTC. The encoded protein is CSVKIGVAKNIQYF.

This clonotype has a count of ten or more. The V call is TRBV2, the J call TRBJ1-5; unclear D gene. The V end was cut by 4 bases, the J end by 5 bases, with 12 bases between. CDR1 is SNHLY, CDR2 FYNNEI, per germline. The length of the CDR3 is 14 residues. This chain's CDR3 is CASSVRKLDQPQHF. As DNA, the CDR3 is TGTGCCAGCAGTGTAAGGAAACTGGATCAGCCCCAGCATTTT.

Many counts were recorded for this clonotype. The V call is TRBV2, the J call TRBJ1-3; no definite D call. The CDR3 extends over 14 amino acids. Trimming removed 4 bases from V and 1 base from J, with 8 bases in between. Germline-derived CDR1 and CDR2 are SNHLY and FYNNEI. For the CDR3, the DNA is TGTGCCAGCAGTGTGGAGGGATCTGGAAACACCATATATTTT. Its translation: CASSVEGSGNTIYF.

The chain couples TRBV27 to TRBJ2-2; D uncertain. CDR1 is MNHEY and CDR2 is SMNVEV in the germline V gene (reference sequence). Trimming removed 8 bases from V and 7 bases from J, with 14 bases in between. This CDR3 contains 13 residues. The CDR3 DNA reads TGTGCCAGCCAGACAAATTCCGGCGGGGAGCTGTTTTTT. Translating gives CASQTNSGGELFF.

In regard to this clonotype: At one of its ends the junction is not consistent with the germline gene, which may arise from a read error. The V gene is TRBV18, the J gene TRBJ2-5, with D maybe TRBD1 (6 bases). Looked up from germline, CDR1 is KGHSH and CDR2 is LQKENI. This CDR3 has 12 amino acids. The CDR3 region is CASSLQGETQCF. The CDR3 coding sequence is TGTGCCAGCTCATTACAGGGAGAGACCCAGTGCTTC.

This clonotype was found many times. The chain combines TRBV20-1 with TRBJ1-2; D is possibly TRBD1 (6 bases). Germline CDR1 is DFQATT and CDR2 is SNEGSKA (reference sequence). This CDR3 contains 14 residues. V was pared by 7 bases and J by 5 bases, with 20 bases between. Here the CDR3 reads CSVNYDPGAYGYTF. In nucleotides, the CDR3 is TGCAGTGTCAACTACGACCCGGGGGCGTATGGCTACACCTTC.

This clonotype was recorded many times. The V and J genes are TRBV19 and TRBJ2-3; D remains ambiguous. Germline assignment: CDR1 LNHDA and CDR2 SQIVND (reference sequence). There are 13 residues in the CDR3. The germline V and J ends were trimmed by 3 bases and 2 bases, with 6 bases remaining between them. For the CDR3, the DNA is TGTGCCAGTAGTATTTCTCTCACAGATACGCAGTATTTT. It encodes CASSISLTDTQYF.

This clonotype was detected only a few times. A read error may be the cause here, since a much bigger clone is one base away. This chain uses TRBV20-1 with TRBJ2-7, with D possibly matching TRBD2 (6 bases). Per the germline V gene, CDR1 is DFQATT and CDR2 is SNEGSKA (reference sequence). The CDR3 is 15 amino acids. CDR3 region: CSARESGTVSYGQYF. The CDR3 DNA reads TGCAGTGCTAGAGAGTCCGGGACTGTCTCCTACGGGCAGTACTTC.

There are a few counts of this clonotype. The chain combines TRBV28 with TRBJ2-2, with 11 bases that match TRBD1. V lost 5 bases, J lost 5 bases, and 7 bases stayed unmatched. Germline CDR1 MDHEN, CDR2 SYDVKM. The CDR3 loop spans 16 amino acids. CDR3 coding DNA: TGTGCCAGCAGTCCTTGGACAGGGGGCGGTACCGGGGAGCTGTTTTTT. Protein sequence: CASSPWTGGGTGELFF.

This clonotype has at least ten counts. One junction end disagrees with the germline gene, perhaps due to a read error. CDR3 coding DNA: TGTGCTAGCAGCTTAGATCGAGGGGCCCCTGGAAACACCATATATTTT. It codes for CASSLDRGAPGNTIYF. The chain links TRBV7-7 to TRBJ1-3, with a tentative D call TRBD1 (5 bases). The CDR3 contains 16 residues. The V gene's germline CDR1 is SSHAT and CDR2 FNYEAQ (reference sequence).

This clonotype was seen ten or more times. This chain connects TRBV5-1 to TRBJ1-2, with TRBD1 as a possible D gene (5 bases). The CDR3 is 12 amino acids. V lost 2 bases and J 6 bases, leaving 8 bases between the germline ends. Germline V CDR1 and CDR2: SGHRS, YFSETQ. The CDR3 DNA follows: TGCGCCAGCAGCTTTCAGGGAGATGGCTACACCTTC. It is translated as CASSFQGDGYTF.

This clonotype has ten or more counts. The chain recombines TRBV4-1 with TRBJ2-7; unclear D gene. CDR1 MGHRA and CDR2 YSYEKL come from the germline V gene. V was shortened by 2 bases and J by 1 base, with 9 bases between the two germline ends. The CDR3 has 14 residues. The CDR3: CASSQSLVSYEQYF. The DNA for the CDR3 is TGCGCCAGCAGCCAAAGTTTGGTTTCCTACGAGCAGTACTTC.

The V gene is TRBV18, the J gene TRBJ2-1; 7 bases line up with TRBD2. This CDR3 spans 15 amino acids. The V gene's germline CDR1 is KGHSH and CDR2 LQKENI. The J segment lost 7 bases and the V segment lost 0 bases, leaving 6 bases of the junction unmatched. The CDR3 region is CASSPPLGGPNEQFF. CDR3 sequence (DNA): TGTGCCAGCTCACCACCGCTGGGAGGGCCGAATGAGCAGTTCTTC.

This clonotype was seen ten or more times. V is TRBV2 and J is TRBJ1-6; 8 nucleotides agree with TRBD1. The CDR3 has 16 amino acids. Germline V gives CDR1 SNHLY, CDR2 FYNNEI. Trimming cost V 10 bases and J 3 bases; bases outside gene matches: 11. CDR3 in amino acids: CAIPRQGLDYNSPLHF. DNA for the CDR3: TGTGCCATTCCGAGACAGGGGTTGGACTATAATTCACCCCTCCACTTT.